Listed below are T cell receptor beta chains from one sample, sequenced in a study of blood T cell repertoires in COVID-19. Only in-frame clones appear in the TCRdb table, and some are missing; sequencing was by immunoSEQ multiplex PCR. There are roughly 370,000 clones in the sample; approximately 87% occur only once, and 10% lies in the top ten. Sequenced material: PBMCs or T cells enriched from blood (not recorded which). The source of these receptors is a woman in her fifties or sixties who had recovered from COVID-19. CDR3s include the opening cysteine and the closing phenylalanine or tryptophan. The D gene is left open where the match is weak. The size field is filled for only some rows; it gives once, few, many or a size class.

CASSLTANSPLHF | - | TRBV28 | - | TRBJ1-6
CASSEATADQPQHF | once | TRBV2 | - | TRBJ1-5
CASTGEIPFEAFF | - | TRBV2 | - | TRBJ1-1
CASTRDRGSSPLHF | - | TRBV5-5 | TRBD1 | TRBJ1-6
CASSQGSSYEQYF | - | TRBV6-5 | - | TRBJ2-7
CASSPQVQEMTLHF | - | TRBV3-1/TRBV3-2 | - | TRBJ1-6
CASSLLIGRGNEQFF | - | TRBV5-1 | - | TRBJ2-1
CASSSFRTGVDTEAFF | - | TRBV21-1 | - | TRBJ1-1
CASSHELAPETQYF | - | TRBV4-1 | - | TRBJ2-5
CASSELGRMNTEAFF | - | TRBV7-8 | - | TRBJ1-1
CASSERQGNQPQHF | few | TRBV6-1 | - | TRBJ1-5
CASSPGTGLISGNTIYF | - | TRBV5-1 | TRBD1 | TRBJ1-3
CASRSAGQFNYGYTF | - | TRBV28 | - | TRBJ1-2
CASRQTGLSSGANVLTF | - | TRBV27 | TRBD1 | TRBJ2-6
CASSSGNQPQHF | once | TRBV11-2 | - | TRBJ1-5
CASSPSGHRNEQFF | - | TRBV19 | - | TRBJ2-1
CASSHRSGYDTGELFF | - | TRBV4-1 | TRBD2 | TRBJ2-2
CASSHGTGGRNTEAFF | - | TRBV3-1/TRBV3-2 | TRBD1 | TRBJ1-1
CATSTVNYGYTF | - | TRBV15 | - | TRBJ1-2
CASSVADYTF | - | TRBV2 | - | TRBJ1-2
CASSLRTAAGYGYTF | once | TRBV5-6 | - | TRBJ1-2
CASSLSTRSSGANVLTF | - | TRBV27 | - | TRBJ2-6
CASSYSQGLSYEQYF | - | TRBV6-5 | - | TRBJ2-7
CASITTQLIF | - | TRBV21-1 | - | TRBJ1-2
CASSSVLTAGGSNQPQHF | - | TRBV7-2 | - | TRBJ1-5
CASRADSRNTEAFF | - | TRBV19 | - | TRBJ1-1
CASSPTNRVEAFF | once | TRBV11-2 | - | TRBJ1-1
CASSPGGGLVYNEQFF | - | TRBV7-9 | - | TRBJ2-1
CATSGTSGGVQYF | - | TRBV2 | TRBD2 | TRBJ2-7
CASTTRPNEKLFF | - | TRBV27 | - | TRBJ1-4
CASSYRTGEGYGYTF | - | TRBV2 | TRBD1 | TRBJ1-2
CAISGTGGLDGYTF | - | TRBV10-3 | TRBD1 | TRBJ1-2
CASSENYRGDTEAFF | once | TRBV11-2 | TRBD1 | TRBJ1-1
CASSYRSSGGYEQYF | - | TRBV6-5 | TRBD2 | TRBJ2-7
CASSQVGGYGYTF | - | TRBV14 | - | TRBJ1-2
CASSQVNSVSGAFF | - | TRBV14 | - | TRBJ1-1
CASREGRPGGEKLFF | - | TRBV2 | - | TRBJ1-4
CSGGSTGDYGYTF | - | TRBV29-1 | TRBD1 | TRBJ1-2
CASSHSGAASGANVLTF | - | TRBV3-1/TRBV3-2 | TRBD2 | TRBJ2-6
CASSPMAPRTGTKTQYF | - | TRBV28 | - | TRBJ2-5
CASSDSIWTGDQGGYTF | - | TRBV25-1 | TRBD1 | TRBJ1-2
CSADRGTEAFF | - | TRBV20-1 | TRBD1 | TRBJ1-1
CASSEVGSGQPQHF | - | TRBV6-1 | - | TRBJ1-5
CASTHSQGREAFF | - | TRBV28 | - | TRBJ1-1
CASSLSGQANTGELFF | - | TRBV9 | TRBD1 | TRBJ2-2
CASSLYGGTDTQYF | - | TRBV13 | - | TRBJ2-3
CASRDFRVAGTVNGYTF | - | TRBV28 | - | TRBJ1-2
CATRDATNEKLFF | - | TRBV10-3 | - | TRBJ1-4
CASSLGLAGDPTDTQYF | - | TRBV5-1 | TRBD2 | TRBJ2-3
CASSLEVPGTEAFF | - | TRBV5-1 | - | TRBJ1-1
CASSYGGQPNYGYTF | - | TRBV6-2/TRBV6-3 | TRBD1 | TRBJ1-2
CASSETFNYGYTF | - | TRBV25-1 | - | TRBJ1-2
CSAARDIKAFF | - | TRBV20-1 | - | TRBJ1-1
CASSRLAGVVYNEQFF | - | TRBV3-1/TRBV3-2 | TRBD2 | TRBJ2-1
CAWAGGFYEQYF | - | TRBV30 | TRBD2 | TRBJ2-7